Below, 23 T cell receptor beta chains from the same sample are listed, as sequenced in a study of T cell responses to AZD1222 COVID-19 vaccine. Only in-frame clones appear in the TCRdb table, and some are missing; sequencing was by immunoSEQ multiplex PCR. The data contain under 75,000 clones, less than 90% of them singletons. The sequencing used peripheral blood, collected on day 0 of AZD1222 vaccination. All receptors come from an adult in good health.

The rearrangement uses TRBV19 and TRBJ2-1, with 12 bases aligning to TRBD2. The CDR3 spans 14 residues. Germline CDR1 is LNHDA and CDR2 is SQIVND (reference sequence). Trimming removed 9 bases from V and 2 bases from J; junction bases left unmatched: 2. CDR3 nucleotide sequence: TGTGCCAGCAGGACTAGCGGGACCTACAATGAGCAGTTCTTC. Its protein is CASRTSGTYNEQFF.

The chain employs TRBV30 and TRBJ1-1; D gene unclear. Germline-derived CDR1 and CDR2 are GTSNPN and SVGIG (reference sequence). Trimming removed 2 bases at V and 5 bases at J, with 12 bases between. There are 13 residues in the CDR3. CDR3 in amino acids: CAWSKFEATEAFF. The CDR3 DNA is TGTGCCTGGAGTAAGTTTGAGGCGACTGAAGCTTTCTTT.

DNA for the CDR3: TGTGCCAGCAGGAAAGGGAGCACTGAAGCTTTCTTT. This sequence encodes CASRKGSTEAFF. The chain couples TRBV12-3 or TRBV12-4 to TRBJ1-1; D not certain. The CDR3 is 12 amino acids. Trimming removed 6 bases from V and 4 bases from J, with 9 bases in between.

The chain combines TRBV14 with TRBJ2-1; 9 bases agree with TRBD1. This CDR3 contains 15 residues. V dropped 8 bases and J dropped 6; count of bases not matched to a gene: 11. Germline-derived CDR1 and CDR2 are SGHDN and FVKESK. CDR3 residues: CASLTGTGITNEQFF. DNA for the CDR3: TGTGCCAGCCTGACGGGGACAGGGATCACCAATGAGCAGTTCTTC. The entire variable domain, with the rest obtained from reference TRBV14 and TRBJ2-1, is as follows: EAGVTQFPSHSVIEKGQTVTLRCDPISGHDNLYWYRRVMGKEIKFLLHFVKESKQDESGMPNNRFLAERTGGTYSTLKVQPAELEDSGVYFCASLTGTGITNEQFFGPGTRLTVL.

V and J are TRBV7-8 and TRBJ1-4; D is possibly TRBD1 (6 bases). Between the trimmed V and J ends, which lost 3 bases and 8 bases, there was a span of 13 bases. CDR3 size: 14 residues. Germline V CDR1 and CDR2: SGHVS, FQNEAQ. As DNA, the CDR3 is TGTGCCAGCAGCTTGGGGCAGGGACACGAAAAACTGTTTTTT. It specifies CASSLGQGHEKLFF.

The rearrangement joins TRBV30 to TRBJ1-5, with 9 bases matching TRBD1. The CDR3 loop spans 15 amino acids. After removal of 0 bases from V and 7 bases from J, the junction contained 7 bases not matched to a gene. The germline gives CDR1 GTSNPN, CDR2 SVGIG (reference sequence). The CDR3 spells CAWSVGGQGHQPQHF. The CDR3 DNA sequence: TGTGCCTGGAGTGTAGGGGGACAGGGTCACCAGCCCCAGCATTTT.

Regarding this clone: Only one base separates this from a far larger clonotype, so it likely reflects a read error. This sequence joins TRBV7-2 and TRBJ2-3, with D unresolved. Deletions cut 2 bases from V and 2 bases from J, with 5 bases between. Per germline, CDR1 SGHTA and CDR2 FQGNSA. This CDR3 is built from 13 residues. The CDR3 sequence: CASSLPNTDTQYF. DNA for the CDR3: TGTGCCAGCAGCTTACCGAACACAGATACGCAGTATTTT. The whole variable domain, filled in from reference TRBV7-2 and TRBJ2-3, reads GAGVSQSPSNKVTEKGKDVELRCDPISGHTALYWYRQSLGQGLEFLIYFQGNSAPDKSGLPSDRFSAERTGGSVSTLTIQRTQQEDSAVYLCASSLPNTDTQYFGPGTRLTVL.

The gene calls are TRBV6-5 and TRBJ2-2; D unresolved. Germline-derived CDR1 and CDR2 are MNHEY and SVGAGI. There are 14 residues in the CDR3. Trimming removed 6 bases from V and 6 bases from J, with 14 bases in between. DNA of the CDR3: TGTGCCAGCAGCCCCGGAACGGGTGCCGGGGAGCTGTTTTTT. Translation: CASSPGTGAGELFF.

The chain employs TRBV29-1 and TRBJ2-5; a possible D gene is TRBD1 (6 bases). Gene TRBJ2-7 matches the end of the DNA better, so the J call may be wrong. The CDR3 has 13 residues. Germline loops: CDR1 SQVTM, CDR2 ANQGSEA. CDR3 DNA sequence: TGCAGCGTTGCGACAGGTGGATCGGGCGAGCAGTACTTC. Residues: CSVATGGSGEQYF.

The genes are TRBV9 and TRBJ1-1, with TRBD1 identical over 9 bases. V was clipped by 3 bases and J by 12 bases; unmatched bases: 9. Germline V gene lookup returns CDR1 SGDLS and CDR2 YYNGEE. This CDR3 is built from 13 residues. CDR3 in amino acids: CASSGGTGFGTFF. The DNA of the CDR3 is TGTGCCAGCAGCGGTGGGACAGGGTTTGGGACTTTCTTT. Drawing the rest from reference TRBV9 and TRBJ1-1, the complete variable domain is DSGVTQTPKHLITATGQRVTLRCSPRSGDLSVYWYQQSLDQGLQFLIQYYNGEERAKGNILERFSAQQFPDLHSELNLSSLELGDSALYFCASSGGTGFGTFFGQGTRLTVV.

The chain joins TRBV6-6 to TRBJ2-7, with D tentatively TRBD1 or TRBD2 (6 bases each). Germline assignment: CDR1 MNHNY and CDR2 SVGAGI (reference sequence). Trimming cost V 5 bases and J 6 bases, with 11 bases left between them. The CDR3 spans 12 residues. The CDR3 reads CASSEGGSEQYF. DNA for the CDR3: TGTGCCAGCAGTGAGGGGGGCAGCGAGCAGTACTTC.

The gene calls are TRBV4-2 and TRBJ2-2, with D hard to call. V was pared by 1 base and J by 1 base, with 4 bases between. This CDR3 comprises 14 residues. The V gene's germline CDR1 is LGHNA and CDR2 YNFKEQ. Here the CDR3 DNA reads TGTGCCAGCAGCCAAGCGGGGAACACCGGGGAGCTGTTTTTT. Translating gives CASSQAGNTGELFF.

The rearrangement uses TRBV19 and TRBJ1-6; D gene uncertain. In germline, CDR1 is LNHDA, CDR2 SQIVND (reference sequence). This CDR3 is 14 amino acids long. V was pared by 3 bases and J by 2 bases, with 5 bases between. CDR3 amino acids: CASSMRTYNSPLHF. The CDR3 DNA reads TGTGCCAGTAGTATGAGGACCTATAATTCACCCCTCCACTTT.

The V gene is TRBV12-3 or TRBV12-4, the J gene TRBJ1-2; 7 bases agree with TRBD1. V dropped 6 bases and J dropped 13; count of bases not matched to a gene: 11. This CDR3 contains 12 residues. The CDR3 DNA reads TGTGCCAGCAGCCAGTGGGGACAGCCTGGCACCTTC. It codes for CASSQWGQPGTF.

This rearrangement joins TRBV27 to TRBJ1-2, with 7 bases matching TRBD1. After removal of 4 bases from V and 8 bases from J, the junction contained 16 bases not matched to a gene. Germline-derived CDR1 and CDR2 are MNHEY and SMNVEV (reference sequence). This CDR3 comprises 16 residues. The CDR3 protein is CASSSARDRSFGGYTF. CDR3 sequence (DNA): TGTGCCAGCAGTTCTGCCCGGGACAGAAGCTTCGGCGGCTACACCTTC.

This chain uses TRBV19 with TRBJ2-2, with 8 bases aligning to TRBD2. With 3 bases clipped from V and 7 bases from J, the junction kept 7 bases outside the gene matches. There are 15 residues in the CDR3. Germline V gene sequence: CDR1 LNHDA, CDR2 SQIVND (reference sequence). CDR3 sequence: CASSIQAGGVGELFF. The CDR3 DNA follows: TGTGCCAGTAGTATCCAGGCGGGAGGTGTCGGGGAGCTGTTTTTT.

This rearrangement joins TRBV6-1 to TRBJ1-1; 11 bases match TRBD1. Germline V gene lookup returns CDR1 MNHNS and CDR2 SASEGT. There are 19 residues in the CDR3. Unmatched junction bases numbered 13, after V lost 0 bases and J lost 4 bases. DNA of the CDR3: TGTGCCAGCAGTGAAGCGGGGGACTGGGACAGGGGGAGGGGCACTGAAGCTTTCTTT. Its translation is CASSEAGDWDRGRGTEAFF.

This clone was seen a single time. The chain uses TRBV11-3 and TRBJ2-2, with TRBD2 matching 11 bases. The germline V gene has CDR1 SGHNT and CDR2 YENEEA. This CDR3 comprises 15 residues. The trim removed 5 bases at V and 4 bases at J, leaving 3 bases unmatched. The CDR3 region has the DNA TGTGCCAGCAGCACTGGACTAGCGGGCACCGGGGAGCTGTTTTTT. This codes for CASSTGLAGTGELFF. The full variable domain, its missing parts supplied by reference TRBV11-3 and TRBJ2-2, is EAGVVQSPRYKIIEKKQPVAFWCNPISGHNTLYWYLQNLGQGPELLIRYENEEAVDDSQLPKDRFSAERLKGVDSTLKIQPAELGDSAVYLCASSTGLAGTGELFFGEGSRLTVL.

V usage is TRBV7-3 and J usage is TRBJ2-7, with D possibly being TRBD2 (6 bases). From germline, CDR1 is SGHTA and CDR2 FQGTGA. CDR3 length equals 13 residues. The ends were cut back, 4 bases at V and 4 bases at J, with 11 bases in the middle. The chain's CDR3 is CASSYGGDYEQYF. The CDR3 coding sequence is TGTGCCAGCAGCTACGGGGGAGATTACGAGCAGTACTTC.

This chain joins TRBV6-4 and TRBJ1-2, with a weak D call TRBD1 (5 bases). The CDR3 totals 16 residues. Trimming left V 4 bases short and J 4 bases short, with 19 bases between. Germline CDR1 and CDR2: MRHNA and SNTAGT. The chain's CDR3 is CASSVTPQAEVYGYTF. DNA for the CDR3: TGTGCCAGCAGTGTCACCCCACAGGCTGAGGTCTATGGCTACACCTTC.

The chain employs TRBV5-1 and TRBJ2-1; a possible D gene is TRBD2 (5 bases). This CDR3 contains 13 residues. The germline gives CDR1 SGHRS, CDR2 YFSETQ. The V gene lost 5 bases and the J gene lost 5 bases, with 11 bases spanning the gap. The CDR3 spells CASSSASHNEQFF. The CDR3 DNA sequence: TGCGCCAGCAGTTCGGCTAGCCACAATGAGCAGTTCTTC.

The rearrangement links TRBV1 to TRBJ1-6; the D call TRBD1 from the table was never checked on the DNA. TRBV1 is recorded as a pseudogene. The CDR3 spans 14 residues. This CDR3 reads CTSSPDRGNSPLHF. CDR3 DNA sequence: TGCACCAGCAGCCCGGACAGGGGCAATTCACCCCTCCACTTT.

CDR3 region: CASTWKRNEQFF. The CDR3 bases are TGTGCCAGCACTTGGAAGCGTAATGAGCAGTTCTTC. The J gene is TRBJ2-1, the V gene TRBV11-2, with unresolved D. This CDR3 region has 12 residues. The V end was cut by 7 bases, the J end by 7 bases, with 11 bases between. Germline CDR1 is SGHAT and CDR2 is FQNNGV.